This T cell receptor beta chain was observed in a study of T cell changes during pregnancy in multiple sclerosis. The data were produced by immunoSEQ multiplex PCR, yet TCRdb's version contains in-frame clones alone and is incomplete. Here the sample spans about 100,000 clones, roughly 90% being singletons. Deletions cut 0 bases from V and 0 bases from J, with 15 bases between. Germline lookup yields CDR1 GTSNPN and CDR2 SVGIG (reference sequence). The CDR3 loop spans 16 amino acids. Material: peripheral blood, obtained after pregnancy. The clonotype was recovered from a female donor with multiple sclerosis, enrolled in a pregnancy study. V is TRBV30 and J is TRBJ2-7, with D possibly matching TRBD1 (5 bases). The CDR3 reads CAWSVKPPTASYEQYF. The DNA for the CDR3 is TGTGCCTGGAGTGTCAAGCCCCCGACAGCCTCCTACGAGCAGTACTTC.